Each of the 18 T cell receptor beta chains below was sequenced from the same sample in a study of T cells after yellow fever vaccination. TCRdb ran MiXCR on the 5' RACE reads and lists one entry per CDR3 protein. This sample has about 350,000 distinct CDR3 sequences, with roughly 8.3% found just once. Source: PBMCs, taken roughly 46 days after the first yellow fever vaccination. These receptors came from a man in his late teens or twenties who received the YFV17D yellow fever vaccine.

This clonotype was recorded at least ten times. This rearrangement joins TRBV6-5 to TRBJ2-3; possible D gene TRBD2, 5 bases. Germline V gene data show CDR1 as MNHEY and CDR2 as SVGAGI. The CDR3 has 16 amino acids. V gave up 0 bases and J gave up 0 bases, with 10 bases separating them. The DNA of the CDR3 is TGTGCCAGCAGTTACTCAAGCGGCGCTAGCACAGATACGCAGTATTTT. Protein product: CASSYSSGASTDTQYF.

This clonotype was detected only a few times. In DNA form, the CDR3 reads TGTGCCATCAGAACCGGACAGGATGGAGGTGGCTACACCTTC. The encoded protein is CAIRTGQDGGGYTF. V and J are TRBV10-3 and TRBJ1-2; TRBD1 matches 7 bases. After removal of 6 bases from V and 7 bases from J, the junction contained 11 bases not matched to a gene. The CDR3 is made up of 14 amino acids. Per germline, CDR1 ENHRY and CDR2 SYGVKD.

This clonotype has more than one count but fewer than ten. This chain connects TRBV7-2 to TRBJ2-5; no reliable D call. Between the trimmed V and J ends, which lost 3 bases and 2 bases, there was a span of 7 bases. Germline V gene sequence: CDR1 SGHTA, CDR2 FQGNSA. The CDR3 has 13 residues. CDR3 amino acids: CASSFAAQETQYF. CDR3 nucleotides: TGTGCCAGCAGCTTTGCGGCACAAGAGACCCAGTACTTC.

The sample holds a few counts of this clonotype. This chain joins TRBV7-2 and TRBJ2-7, with 9 nucleotides matching TRBD2. After removal of 1 base from V and 2 bases from J, the junction contained 3 bases not matched to a gene. Germline lookup yields CDR1 SGHTA and CDR2 FQGNSA. The CDR3 sequence is 15 residues long. The CDR3 sequence is CASSLVAGAPYEQYV. The CDR3 region has the DNA TGTGCCAGCAGCTTAGTAGCGGGGGCCCCCTACGAGCAGTACGTC.

This clonotype was picked up a small number of times. The chain joins TRBV7-2 to TRBJ2-7, with D possibly called TRBD1 or TRBD2 (5 bases each). Germline CDR1 is SGHTA and CDR2 is FQGNSA. CDR3 length: 13 amino acids. Trimming took 0 bases from V and 6 from J, leaving 9 bases between them. The CDR3 DNA sequence: TGTGCCAGCAGCTTAGCCGGGGCAGTCGAGCAGTACGTC. It encodes CASSLAGAVEQYV.

At least ten counts were recorded for this clonotype. The chain recombines TRBV9 with TRBJ2-4, with 9 nucleotides matching TRBD1. Trimming took 0 bases from V and 9 from J; bases not matched to a gene: 4. The CDR3 is 14 residues long. The germline V gene encodes CDR1 SGDLS and CDR2 YYNGEE. CDR3 coding DNA: TGTGCCAGCAGCGTAGGACAGGGGGAGGGCATTCAGTACTTC. Residues: CASSVGQGEGIQYF.

The V call is TRBV20-1, the J call TRBJ2-1, with D tentatively TRBD2 (5 bases). Germline values: CDR1 DFQATT, CDR2 SNEGSKA (reference sequence). V was pared by 1 base and J by 3 bases, with 13 bases between. CDR3 length: 15 amino acids. This CDR3 reads CSARGLTGFYNEQFF. The CDR3 DNA is TGCAGTGCTAGAGGCCTTACGGGGTTCTACAATGAGCAGTTCTTC.

This clonotype occurred a few times. The chain uses TRBV4-3 and TRBJ1-1; D may be TRBD1 (5 bases). Trimming removed 2 bases at V and 5 bases at J, with 15 bases between. CDR1 and CDR2 from the germline V gene are LGHNA and YSLEER. This CDR3 is built from 15 residues. The CDR3 protein is CASSQTIGGWTEAFF. As DNA, the CDR3 is TGCGCCAGCAGCCAAACCATTGGGGGGTGGACTGAAGCTTTCTTT.

This clonotype was seen a handful of times. The chain carries TRBV5-5 and TRBJ1-1, with TRBD1 as a possible D gene (6 bases). Trimming took 7 bases from V and 1 from J, leaving 14 bases between them. The CDR3 consists of 14 residues. The V gene's germline CDR1 is SGHKS and CDR2 YYEKEE (reference sequence). The CDR3 region has the DNA TGTGCCAGCGAGTGGACAGCCCAGAACACTGAAGCTTTCTTT. Amino acids: CASEWTAQNTEAFF. The variable domain in full, completed from reference TRBV5-5 and TRBJ1-1, reads DAGVTQSPTHLIKTRGQQVTLRCSPISGHKSVSWYQQVLGQGPQFIFQYYEKEERGRGNFPDRFSARQFPNYSSELNVNALLLGDSALYLCASEWTAQNTEAFFGQGTRLTVV.

The chain has TRBV5-4 and TRBJ1-1; TRBD1 matches at 7 bases. The CDR3 length is 14 residues. Germline CDR1 SGHNT, CDR2 YYREEE (reference sequence). V shed 9 bases and J 0 bases; nucleotides not matched to a gene: 8. CDR3 sequence (DNA): TGTGCCATGGGCCCCGGGACAGTGAACACTGAAGCTTTCTTT. Encoded protein: CAMGPGTVNTEAFF. The full variable domain, completed using reference TRBV5-4 and TRBJ1-1, is ETGVTQSPTHLIKTRGQQVTLRCSSQSGHNTVSWYQQALGQGPQFIFQYYREEENGRGNFPPRFSGLQFPNYSSELNVNALELDDSALYLCAMGPGTVNTEAFFGQGTRLTVV.

This clonotype was observed a handful of times. V gene TRBV5-4 combines with J gene TRBJ2-5, with 12 bases that match TRBD2. This CDR3 is 16 amino acids long. The trim removed 4 bases at V and 5 bases at J, leaving 9 bases unmatched. Germline loops: CDR1 SGHNT, CDR2 YYREEE (reference sequence). The CDR3, as DNA: TGTGCCAGCAGCCCTGATTCTAGCGGGGGGGCGGAGACCCAGTACTTC. Its translation: CASSPDSSGGAETQYF.

The genes are TRBV18 and TRBJ2-5; weak D call: TRBD1 (6 bases). This CDR3 region has 14 residues. Trimming took 3 bases from V and 1 from J, leaving 9 bases between them. CDR1 KGHSH and CDR2 LQKENI come from the germline V gene. This CDR3 reads CASSPGQSQETQYF. DNA of the CDR3: TGTGCCAGCTCACCCGGACAGTCCCAAGAGACCCAGTACTTC.

CDR3 sequence reads: CASSQDRANTGELFF. CDR3 DNA sequence: TGTGCCAGCAGTCAAGACAGGGCGAACACCGGGGAGCTGTTTTTT. The V and J genes are TRBV6-1 and TRBJ2-2; 7 bases are a match to TRBD1. Germline lookup yields CDR1 MNHNS and CDR2 SASEGT. The CDR3 covers 15 residues. The J segment lost 0 bases and the V segment lost 5 bases, leaving 3 bases of the junction unmatched.

This rearrangement joins TRBV29-1 to TRBJ1-3, with D unclear. V dropped 7 bases and J dropped 0 bases, with 13 bases sitting between them. The CDR3 extends over 14 amino acids. Germline CDR1 SQVTM, CDR2 ANQGSEA. CDR3 protein: CSADVGDSGNTIYF. CDR3 nucleotides: TGCAGCGCGGACGTGGGCGACTCTGGAAACACCATATATTTT.

Only a few counts were recorded for this clonotype. The chain combines TRBV4-1 with TRBJ2-2; TRBD1 is a possible D gene (5 bases). Germline V lookup: CDR1 MGHRA, CDR2 YSYEKL. The CDR3 is 18 residues long. V gave up 8 bases and J gave up 2 bases, with 24 bases separating them. The CDR3 sequence: CASGLPSPPGHNTGELFF. The CDR3 region has the DNA TGCGCCAGCGGCTTACCATCTCCTCCAGGACACAACACCGGGGAGCTGTTTTTT.

Only a few counts were recorded for this clonotype. The chain carries TRBV7-9 and TRBJ1-5; no definite D call. Deletions cut 4 bases from V and 5 bases from J, with 9 bases between. Germline CDR1 SEHNR, CDR2 FQNEAQ (reference sequence). This CDR3 has 13 amino acids. DNA for the CDR3: TGTGCCAGCAGCTCCTGGAGCTATCAGCCCCAGCATTTT. Translated: CASSSWSYQPQHF.

The chain combines TRBV5-6 with TRBJ2-5; TRBD2 aligns across 8 bases. The CDR3 contains 16 residues. CDR1 and CDR2 (germline): SGHDT, YYEEEE. V lost 3 bases, J lost 0 bases, and 7 bases stayed unmatched. The CDR3 bases are TGTGCCAGCAGCTCCGCACTAGCGGAGAACCAAGAGACCCAGTACTTC. Its protein product is CASSSALAENQETQYF.

In its sample, this clonotype was seen many times. The V gene is TRBV5-5, the J gene TRBJ2-5; 8 bases match TRBD2. Germline V CDR1 and CDR2: SGHKS, YYEKEE (reference sequence). V was clipped by 0 bases and J by 2 bases; unmatched bases: 3. The CDR3 loop spans 15 amino acids. CDR3 in amino acids: CASSLVTSGQETQYF. The DNA for the CDR3 is TGTGCCAGCAGCTTGGTAACTAGCGGTCAAGAGACCCAGTACTTC.